These 30 T cell receptor beta chains were sequenced from one sample in a study of blood T cell repertoires in COVID-19. Assay: immunoSEQ multiplex PCR; the TCRdb copy retains only in-frame clones and omits some. Found here are fewer than 200,000 clones, roughly 82% of them singletons; the top ten hold under 6.5%. The sample was PBMCs or T cells enriched from blood (not recorded which). These receptors came from a woman between 55 and 75 years old with acute COVID-19.

CDR3 residues: CASSLTGWGPMNTEAFF. CDR3 nucleotide sequence: TGTGCCAGCAGTTTAACAGGGTGGGGACCCATGAACACTGAAGCTTTCTTT. The J gene is TRBJ1-1, the V gene TRBV27; weak D call: TRBD1 (6 bases). Between the trimmed V and J ends, which lost 2 bases and 0 bases, there was a span of 16 bases. This CDR3 spans 17 amino acids. Germline assignment: CDR1 MNHEY and CDR2 SMNVEV (reference sequence).

The rearrangement links TRBV24-1 to TRBJ2-1; 7 nucleotides line up with TRBD1. V gave up 5 bases and J gave up 8 bases; unmatched junction bases: 8. The germline V gene has CDR1 KGHDR and CDR2 SFDVKD. The CDR3 totals 14 residues. CDR3 in DNA: TGTGCCACCAGTGTCGACAGGGTCAGGGATGAGCAGTTCTTC. Its protein product is CATSVDRVRDEQFF.

The chain carries TRBV14 and TRBJ2-2, with D possibly being TRBD2 (5 bases). The CDR3 is 13 amino acids. V was clipped by 0 bases and J by 6 bases, with 5 bases between them. Per the germline V gene, CDR1 is SGHDN and CDR2 is FVKESK. CDR3 in amino acids: CASSQDGAGELFF. As DNA, the CDR3 is TGTGCCAGCAGCCAAGACGGGGCCGGGGAGCTGTTTTTT.

The J gene is TRBJ1-1, the V gene TRBV5-8; D is possibly TRBD1 (6 bases). The germline V and J ends were trimmed by 6 bases and 3 bases, with 15 bases remaining between them. The germline V gene encodes CDR1 SGHTS and CDR2 YDEGEE. This CDR3 contains 14 residues. CDR3 region: CASTRSGGHTEAFF. DNA of the CDR3: TGTGCCAGCACCAGATCCGGGGGGCACACTGAAGCTTTCTTT.

This chain joins TRBV28 and TRBJ1-2; 8 bases are a match to TRBD1. The ends lost 5 bases at V and 5 bases at J; junction bases unmatched: 7. The CDR3 contains 14 residues. Germline V gene sequence: CDR1 MDHEN, CDR2 SYDVKM. DNA for the CDR3: TGTGCCAGCAGTGATGGACAGGGTGGATATGGCTACACCTTC. Translating it yields CASSDGQGGYGYTF.

This sequence joins TRBV7-6 and TRBJ2-2, with D possibly matching TRBD2 (5 bases). The CDR3 consists of 16 residues. Germline CDR1 reads SGHVS; CDR2 reads FNYEAQ. V lost 5 bases, J lost 2 bases, and 15 bases lay in between. Written as DNA, the CDR3 is TGTGCCAGCAGCAGAGACTACCGAGGAAACACCGGGGAGCTGTTTTTT. As protein: CASSRDYRGNTGELFF.

The V and J genes are TRBV6-5 and TRBJ2-1; D might be TRBD2 (6 bases). The ends were cut back, 5 bases at V and 4 bases at J, with 9 bases in the middle. Germline V gives CDR1 MNHEY, CDR2 SVGAGI. The CDR3 loop spans 13 amino acids. The CDR3 loop reads CASSLGRYNEQFF. The CDR3, as DNA: TGTGCCAGCAGTCTCGGGAGATACAATGAGCAGTTCTTC.

The J gene is TRBJ1-4, the V gene TRBV19; D is uncertain. The germline CDR1 and CDR2 sequences are LNHDA and SQIVND (reference sequence). Trimming removed 7 bases from V and 0 bases from J, with 18 bases in between. The CDR3 spans 17 residues. This CDR3 reads CASTQEAPSSTNEKLFF. The CDR3 nucleotides read TGTGCCAGTACCCAGGAGGCCCCTTCTTCAACTAATGAAAAACTGTTTTTT.

J is TRBJ2-7 and V is TRBV7-9; tentatively, D is TRBD2 (6 bases). V was clipped by 3 bases and J by 10 bases, with 16 bases between them. Germline CDR1 and CDR2: SEHNR and FQNEAQ (reference sequence). The CDR3 is 13 amino acids. Written as DNA, the CDR3 is TGTGCCAGCAGCTTGGGTTCTAGGGACTCACAGTACTTC. Protein sequence: CASSLGSRDSQYF.

The chain is built from TRBV7-6 and TRBJ1-2, with D possibly matching TRBD1 (5 bases). The CDR3 has 16 residues. Trimming removed 2 bases at V and 8 bases at J, with 21 bases between. Germline V CDR1 and CDR2: SGHVS, FNYEAQ. The CDR3 region is CASSLSRTNPLRGYTF. Written as DNA, the CDR3 is TGTGCCAGCAGCTTAAGCAGGACAAATCCCCTGAGGGGCTACACCTTC.

This clone was picked up a small number of times. The chain couples TRBV25-1 to TRBJ1-2; 8 nucleotides align to TRBD1. The CDR3 length is 13 residues. Unmatched junction bases numbered 2, after V lost 4 bases and J lost 4 bases. In germline, CDR1 is MGHDK, CDR2 SYGVNS. The CDR3 region is CASSVDRGYGYTF. The CDR3 DNA reads as TGTGCCAGCAGTGTAGACAGGGGCTATGGCTACACCTTC.

This chain connects TRBV10-3 to TRBJ2-1, with TRBD2 matching over 15 bases. Germline V gives CDR1 ENHRY, CDR2 SYGVKD. The trim removed 4 bases at V and 7 bases at J, leaving 2 bases unmatched. The CDR3 totals 15 residues. CDR3: CAISGTSGGGNEQFF. In nucleotides, the CDR3 is TGTGCCATCAGTGGGACTAGCGGGGGGGGGAATGAGCAGTTCTTC.

The sample holds one count of this clone. The rearrangement links TRBV10-2 to TRBJ2-1, with 11 positions matching TRBD2. CDR3 length equals 15 residues. The V gene's germline CDR1 is WSHSY and CDR2 SAAADI. With 6 bases clipped from V and 7 bases from J, the junction kept 8 bases outside the gene matches. CDR3 nucleotide sequence: TGCGCCAGCAGGGAACTAGCGGGAGCATATAATGAGCAGTTCTTC. This encodes CASRELAGAYNEQFF.

The genes are TRBV10-1 and TRBJ2-3; tentatively, D is TRBD1 (6 bases). Germline V lookup: CDR1 WNHNN, CDR2 SYGVQD (reference sequence). V was cut by 5 bases and J by 1 base, with 10 bases left in between. CDR3 length equals 14 residues. The CDR3 DNA is TGCGCCAGCAGTTCGACAGGAGGCACAGATACGCAGTATTTT. This encodes CASSSTGGTDTQYF.

The rearrangement uses TRBV19 and TRBJ1-1; D remains ambiguous. With 6 bases removed from V and 5 bases from J, the gap between germline ends came to 10 bases. This CDR3 has 12 residues. Germline V CDR1 and CDR2: LNHDA, SQIVND (reference sequence). CDR3 bases: TGTGCCAGTAGACGAGCGGGGACTGAAGCTTTCTTT. Encoded protein: CASRRAGTEAFF.

This clone was seen once. J is TRBJ2-1 and V is TRBV3-1 (or the pseudogene TRBV3-2); TRBD1 is a possible D gene (6 bases). The CDR3 contains 13 residues. V lost 4 bases to trimming and J lost 4 bases, with 8 bases between them. The germline V gene encodes CDR1 LGHDT and CDR2 YNNKEL (reference sequence). CDR3 residues: CASSPQGYNEQFF. The DNA for the CDR3 is TGTGCCAGCAGCCCCCAGGGGTACAATGAGCAGTTCTTC.

This clone has a single count. V and J are TRBV28 and TRBJ1-4, with TRBD1 matching 9 bases. Germline assignment: CDR1 MDHEN and CDR2 SYDVKM. The CDR3 totals 15 residues. V lost 6 bases to trimming and J lost 7 bases; unmatched junction nucleotides: 9. In DNA form, the CDR3 reads TGTGCCAGCAGCACAGGGACAGGGAGAGGTGAAAAACTGTTTTTT. Translation gives CASSTGTGRGEKLFF.

The V gene is TRBV2, the J gene TRBJ1-6; 8 bases align to TRBD1. V was pared by 4 bases and J by 7 bases, with 6 bases of the junction left unmatched. The germline V gene encodes CDR1 SNHLY and CDR2 FYNNEI. This CDR3 spans 15 amino acids. The CDR3 DNA sequence: TGTGCCAGCAGTGGACAGGGGTTTTGGAATTCACCCCTCCACTTT. Translation: CASSGQGFWNSPLHF.

This clone was seen a few times. This chain links TRBV5-8 with TRBJ1-2; TRBD1 matches 12 bases. Trimming removed 2 bases from V and 7 bases from J; junction bases left unmatched: 6. Germline loops: CDR1 SGHTS, CDR2 YDEGEE. This CDR3 comprises 15 residues. The CDR3 nucleotides read TGTGCCAGCAGCTTCCCCGGGACAGGGGGCTTTGGCTACACCTTC. Its protein product is CASSFPGTGGFGYTF.

The chain carries TRBV24-1 and TRBJ2-5, with D unresolved. This CDR3 contains 13 residues. Trimming stripped 9 bases from V and 2 bases from J, with 12 bases between. From germline, CDR1 is KGHDR and CDR2 SFDVKD. CDR3 residues: CATVGPGQETQYF. DNA of the CDR3: TGTGCCACCGTCGGCCCAGGACAAGAGACCCAGTACTTC.

This clone was seen just once. The chain combines TRBV28 with TRBJ1-2, with D unclear. The CDR3 consists of 13 residues. From germline, CDR1 is MDHEN and CDR2 SYDVKM. Trimming removed 3 bases at V and 1 base at J, with 6 bases between. As DNA, the CDR3 is TGTGCCAGCAGTTTTCGAGGTAACTATGGCTACACCTTC. Translating it yields CASSFRGNYGYTF.

About this clone itself: At one end, the junction sequence differs from germline, possibly due to a read error. V gene TRBV12-3 or TRBV12-4 combines with J gene TRBJ1-2; weak D call: TRBD1 (5 bases). This CDR3 contains 11 residues. CDR3 region: CASSLGTPALF. As DNA, the CDR3 is TGTGCCAGCAGTTTAGGGACACCTGCCCTCTTC.

The chain is built from TRBV27 and TRBJ2-5; TRBD1 aligns across 9 bases. Unmatched junction bases numbered 12, after V lost 7 bases and J lost 0 bases. The germline gives CDR1 MNHEY, CDR2 SMNVEV (reference sequence). The CDR3 has 17 amino acids. CDR3 bases: TGTGCCAGCAACCCCTGGACAGGGGCAAAACACCAAGAGACCCAGTACTTC. As protein: CASNPWTGAKHQETQYF.

CDR3 protein: CASSLAYRTKLPYEQYF. The CDR3 DNA sequence: TGTGCCAGCAGCTTAGCGTATAGGACAAAATTGCCCTACGAGCAGTACTTC. This chain uses TRBV7-2 with TRBJ2-7, with a possible D match to TRBD1 (5 bases). The CDR3 extends over 17 amino acids. V was pared by 0 bases and J by 2 bases, with 17 bases between. The germline CDR1 and CDR2 sequences are SGHTA and FQGNSA.

The J gene is TRBJ1-5, the V gene TRBV5-4, with D possibly being TRBD1 (6 bases). Germline CDR1 is SGHNT and CDR2 is YYREEE (reference sequence). This CDR3 spans 13 amino acids. V was pared by 3 bases and J by 3 bases, with 7 bases between. CDR3 nucleotide sequence: TGTGCCAGCAGCTGGGACACCAATCAGCCCCAGCATTTT. This encodes CASSWDTNQPQHF.

This clone was recorded a few times. The chain uses TRBV12-3 or TRBV12-4 and TRBJ1-2; D is unresolved. This CDR3 comprises 12 residues. The V end was cut by 2 bases, the J end by 3 bases, with 4 bases between. CDR3: CASSLQDYGYTF. The CDR3 nucleotides read TGTGCCAGCAGTTTACAGGACTATGGCTACACCTTC.

V and J are TRBV11-2 and TRBJ2-2; TRBD2 agrees at 9 bases. The CDR3 loop spans 17 amino acids. The trim removed 5 bases at V and 5 bases at J, leaving 12 bases unmatched. Germline CDR1 is SGHAT and CDR2 is FQNNGV. CDR3: CASSQGYGGGATGELFF. The CDR3 DNA follows: TGTGCCAGCAGCCAGGGGTACGGCGGGGGGGCTACCGGGGAGCTGTTTTTT.

The chain combines TRBV14 with TRBJ1-2, with D possibly TRBD1 on 6 matching bases. Germline V gene data show CDR1 as SGHDN and CDR2 as FVKESK. The germline V and J ends were trimmed by 1 base and 7 bases, with 13 bases remaining between them. The CDR3 covers 14 residues. CDR3 residues: CASSQARAGVGYTF. The CDR3 DNA follows: TGTGCCAGCAGCCAAGCGCGGGCAGGGGTTGGCTACACCTTC. Full variable domain (missing parts from reference TRBV14 and TRBJ1-2): EAGVTQFPSHSVIEKGQTVTLRCDPISGHDNLYWYRRVMGKEIKFLLHFVKESKQDESGMPNNRFLAERTGGTYSTLKVQPAELEDSGVYFCASSQARAGVGYTFGSGTRLTVV.

This rearrangement joins TRBV28 to TRBJ1-2, with 7 bases identical to TRBD1. V trimming: 1 base; J trimming: 4 bases; junction bases outside the gene matches: 3. The CDR3 totals 14 residues. Germline loops: CDR1 MDHEN, CDR2 SYDVKM. CDR3 bases: TGTGCCAGCAGTTTATCCGACAGGGCCTATGGCTACACCTTC. It yields the protein CASSLSDRAYGYTF.

This chain links TRBV3-1 (or the pseudogene TRBV3-2) with TRBJ2-1; 8 bases agree with TRBD2. The germline V gene has CDR1 LGHDT and CDR2 YNNKEL (reference sequence). V trimming: 4 bases; J trimming: 1 base; junction bases outside the gene matches: 6. The CDR3 covers 16 residues. The CDR3 DNA reads as TGTGCCAGCAGCCTGAGAGCGGGAGCGTCCTACAATGAGCAGTTCTTC. It is translated as CASSLRAGASYNEQFF.